Listed below are T cell receptor beta chains from one sample, sequenced in a study of cytomegalovirus exposure and HLA in healthy donors. TCRdb keeps only in-frame clones here, not all; method: immunoSEQ multiplex PCR. The data show about 200,000 clones, around three quarters seen once. The source material was PBMCs. The receptor set was obtained from a young man in good health and CMV-seronegative. Both conserved end residues are part of each CDR3. Fields, in order: CDR3 DNA, CDR3 protein, V gene, D gene, J gene, CDR3 length, clone size. A D gene is named only where the DNA matches it firmly. The size entry is marked missing in some rows and otherwise reads once, few, many or a size class.

TGTGCCAGCAGCCCCGGGACAGGGACCTCTGGAAACACCATATATTTT CASSPGTGTSGNTIYF TRBV11-3 TRBD1 TRBJ1-3 16 NA
TGTGCCAGCAATCTCCGAAAAGGGGGCAAGTTCACAGATACGCAGTATTTT CASNLRKGGKFTDTQYF TRBV9 TRBD1 TRBJ2-3 17 NA
TGCGCCAGCAGCACCGGGACTCCTACCTATGGGACCCAGTACTTC CASSTGTPTYGTQYF TRBV5-1 NA TRBJ2-5 15 once
TGTGCCAGCAGTGAATCCACAATAGGGGTGGACATTCAGTACTTC CASSESTIGVDIQYF TRBV6-1 NA TRBJ2-4 15 once
TGTGCCAGCAGCCGGGGAATCGACGAGCAGTACTTC CASSRGIDEQYF TRBV5-4 NA TRBJ2-7 12 NA
TGCGCCAGCAGCTTTTTAGGACAGGAGAATTCACCCCTCCACTTT CASSFLGQENSPLHF TRBV5-1 TRBD1 TRBJ1-6 15 NA
TGTGCCAGCAGCTTAGCGGTTGGAGTCACTAATGAAAAACTGTTTTTT CASSLAVGVTNEKLFF TRBV7-9 NA TRBJ1-4 16 NA
TGTGCCAGCAGTTTGAACTTTGAAGATCCCTACGAGCAGTACTTC CASSLNFEDPYEQYF TRBV27 NA TRBJ2-7 15 NA
TGTGCCTCCGGCGGGGGCAATGAGCAGTTCTTC CASGGGNEQFF TRBV2 TRBD2 TRBJ2-1 11 few
TGCAGCGTTGAAGATAGCGGGGGCTCCTACGAGCAGTACTTC CSVEDSGGSYEQYF TRBV29-1 TRBD2 TRBJ2-7 14 NA
TGTGCCAGCAGTTTAACTGCAGGAAATAACTATGGCTACACCTTC CASSLTAGNNYGYTF TRBV28 NA TRBJ1-2 15 NA
TGTGCCAGCAGCCGAGAAGAGACCCAGTACTTC CASSREETQYF TRBV28 NA TRBJ2-5 11 NA
TGTGCCAGCAGCTCCACTAGCGGGAGCACCTACGAGCAGTACTTC CASSSTSGSTYEQYF TRBV5-6 TRBD2 TRBJ2-7 15 NA
TGTGCCAGCAGCTCCCTACTAGCGGGAGACTACGAGCAGTACTTC CASSSLLAGDYEQYF TRBV11-2 TRBD2 TRBJ2-7 15 NA
TGTGCCAGCAGCTTTTTGCCGGGATCTAATGAAAAACTGTTTTTT CASSFLPGSNEKLFF TRBV7-9 NA TRBJ1-4 15 NA
TGTGCCAGCAGCCAAGAATCAGGACTAGTATGGGATACGCAGTATTTT CASSQESGLVWDTQYF TRBV4-2 TRBD2 TRBJ2-3 16 NA
TGTGCCAGCAGCGCGGATAGGGAGCAGTTCTTC CASSADREQFF TRBV5-6 NA TRBJ2-1 11 NA
TGTGCCAGCAGTTTACGGGGACAACCTTCAGATACGCAGTATTTT CASSLRGQPSDTQYF TRBV27 NA TRBJ2-3 15 few
TGTGCCAGCAGACAAACAGGGGGTTTAGGCACTGAAGCTTTCTTT CASRQTGGLGTEAFF TRBV11-2 TRBD1 TRBJ1-1 15 NA
TGTGCCAGCAGCTTAGTTGTCGGGGGAAACTACGAGCAGTACTTC CASSLVVGGNYEQYF TRBV7-9 NA TRBJ2-7 15 NA
TGCGCCAGCAGCTTGGTCGGGGCTGGGGCCAACGTCCTGACTTTC CASSLVGAGANVLTF TRBV5-1 NA TRBJ2-6 15 NA
TGTGCCAGCAGCCCGCCCTCCGGGACAGGGTTTATGGAGCAGTACTTC CASSPPSGTGFMEQYF TRBV28 TRBD1 TRBJ2-7 16 NA
TGCGCCAGCAGTGAGTCCCTGGGACAGCATAATTCACCCCTCCACTTT CASSESLGQHNSPLHF TRBV10-1 TRBD1 TRBJ1-6 16 NA
TGTGCCAGCAGCCGCTCTGGACTAGCGGCTTACGAGCAGTACTTC CASSRSGLAAYEQYF TRBV4-2 TRBD2 TRBJ2-7 15 NA